A single sample is the source of the 11 T cell receptor beta chains below, sequenced in a study of blood T cell repertoires in COVID-19. Some clones are missing from TCRdb's copy, which holds only in-frame ones; the method was immunoSEQ multiplex PCR. The table includes about 250,000 clones, nearly 90% detected once. The sample was peripheral blood. The receptors derive from a man in his late teens or twenties with active or convalescent COVID-19.

The chain is built from TRBV3-1 (or the pseudogene TRBV3-2) and TRBJ1-1; maybe TRBD1 (6 bases). CDR1 and CDR2 from the germline V gene are LGHDT and YNNKEL (reference sequence). V lost 4 bases and J lost 6, with 15 bases in between. The CDR3 runs to 14 residues. CDR3 sequence: CASSRGTSVAEAFF. DNA of the CDR3: TGTGCCAGCAGCCGAGGGACATCGGTCGCTGAAGCTTTCTTT.

This clone was recorded a few times. The chain employs TRBV7-9 and TRBJ1-1; a possible D gene is TRBD1 (5 bases). Trimming removed 5 bases from V and 1 base from J, with 23 bases in between. The CDR3 covers 18 residues. Germline assignment: CDR1 SEHNR and CDR2 FQNEAQ (reference sequence). The CDR3 DNA is TGTGCCAGCAGCGCCGGGGGTGATGGCAGGGACCCGAACACTGAAGCTTTCTTT. Encoded protein: CASSAGGDGRDPNTEAFF.

This sequence joins TRBV12-3 or TRBV12-4 and TRBJ2-5, with TRBD1 identical over 7 bases. The J segment lost 5 bases and the V segment lost 6 bases, leaving 6 bases of the junction unmatched. CDR3 length: 13 amino acids. CDR3 nucleotides: TGTGCCAGCAGCAGGGGGTCGTTGGAGACCCAGTACTTC. It yields the protein CASSRGSLETQYF.

The chain employs TRBV5-6 and TRBJ1-5; 7 bases align to TRBD1. The CDR3 contains 17 residues. V shed 0 bases and J 2 bases; nucleotides not matched to a gene: 8. Germline CDR1 and CDR2: SGHDT and YYEEEE. The CDR3 DNA sequence: TGTGCCAGCAGCTTGGGGAGGGGGCGGTCGGGCAATCAGCCCCAGCATTTT. It translates to CASSLGRGRSGNQPQHF.

The chain carries TRBV6-5 and TRBJ1-1, with D possibly matching TRBD1 (5 bases). Between the trimmed V and J ends, which lost 8 bases and 0 bases, there was a span of 13 bases. Per the germline V gene, CDR1 is MNHEY and CDR2 is SVGAGI. CDR3 length: 14 amino acids. In nucleotides, the CDR3 is TGTGCCAGCGCCCAAGGACATTTGAACACTGAAGCTTTCTTT. Translated: CASAQGHLNTEAFF.

The chain carries TRBV7-3 and TRBJ2-5, with D perhaps TRBD2 (8 bases). Germline CDR1 SGHTA, CDR2 FQGTGA. This CDR3 contains 16 residues. The ends were cut back, 5 bases at V and 4 bases at J, with 20 bases in the middle. CDR3 sequence: CASSPHSGAGGETQYF. The CDR3 bases are TGTGCCAGCAGCCCACATAGCGGGGCAGGGGGAGAGACCCAGTACTTC. Complete variable domain (other parts from reference TRBV7-3 and TRBJ2-5): GAGVSQTPSNKVTEKGKYVELRCDPISGHTALYWYRQSLGQGPEFLIYFQGTGAADDSGLPNDRFFAVRPEGSVSTLKIQRTERGDSAVYLCASSPHSGAGGETQYFGPGTRLLVL.

V is TRBV10-3 and J is TRBJ2-7; 10 bases line up with TRBD1. CDR1 ENHRY and CDR2 SYGVKD come from the germline V gene. The CDR3 runs 15 residues. Trimming took 4 bases from V and 4 from J; bases not matched to a gene: 7. In DNA, the CDR3 is TGTGCCATCAGTGGCCCCGGACAGGGGGGATACGAGCAGTACTTC. This encodes CAISGPGQGGYEQYF.

The chain combines TRBV28 with TRBJ1-2; perhaps TRBD1 as D (6 bases). This CDR3 contains 15 residues. CDR1 MDHEN and CDR2 SYDVKM come from the germline V gene. V dropped 7 bases and J dropped 1 base, with 16 bases sitting between them. CDR3 in DNA: TGTGCCAGCAACCCGAACAGGGCATATAACTATGGCTACACCTTC. It yields the protein CASNPNRAYNYGYTF.

In regard to this clone: An end of the junction differs from the germline gene, which may be a read error. The V gene is TRBV13, the J gene TRBJ1-2, with 7 bases lining up with TRBD1. The CDR3 has 14 residues. Germline V gives CDR1 PRHDT, CDR2 FYEKMQ (reference sequence). CDR3 DNA: TGTGCCAGCAGCCTAGGCGACAGGGTCCAGGGCTACACCTTC. This codes for CASSLGDRVQGYTF.

This clone was recorded once. CDR3 nucleotide sequence: TGTGCCAGCAGGTACAGGGGGCCGAACACCGGGGAGCTGTTTTTT. Residues: CASRYRGPNTGELFF. This sequence joins TRBV6-5 and TRBJ2-2; 9 bases fit TRBD1. The J segment lost 0 bases and the V segment lost 6 bases, leaving 2 bases of the junction unmatched. The germline CDR1 and CDR2 sequences are MNHEY and SVGAGI. The CDR3 runs to 15 residues.

The gene calls are TRBV2 and TRBJ1-2; no clear D gene. Germline values: CDR1 SNHLY, CDR2 FYNNEI. This CDR3 is 16 amino acids long. V gave up 2 bases and J gave up 6 bases, with 19 bases separating them. The CDR3 reads CASSELIGRAADGYTF. CDR3 DNA sequence: TGTGCCAGCAGTGAATTGATAGGGAGGGCCGCTGATGGCTACACCTTC.